This T cell receptor beta chain was documented in a study of blood T cell repertoires in COVID-19 (dated by TCRdb to the early 2020s). Regarding the study in general: The collaborator samples originated in the United States, Italy and Spain and spanned the acute and convalescent phases of COVID-19. The material from the prospective study consisted of cDNA or gDNA derived from T cells, B-cell-depleted T cells, or PBMCs. The dataset comprised deeply sampled blood TCRbeta repertoires from subjects exposed to, actively infected with, or recovered from COVID-19. A freely available public database, intended as a resource for researchers studying the immune response to SARS-CoV-2, is where the repertoires were released. The samples were drawn from two sources: the first 160 participants of the ongoing ImmuneRACE study, and 1,000 to 1,500 subjects contributed by 6 global collaborators. Sample metadata almost always included a de-identified subject ID, COVID-19 status, age in years and sex. HLA class I and class II types, where available, came from metadata supplied by the sample provider rather than from assay-based typing. The research as a whole found: The quantity of clinical and demographic metadata differed by source and by participant and was supplied without curation.

As to this clone: This receptor's antigen is unknown. Base qualities are not recorded, but no much larger clone differs from it by a single base. The same CDR3 arises from other DNA sequences in this sample as well.

TCRbeta CDR3 regions were amplified from genomic DNA using the immunoSEQ Assay, a bias-controlled multiplex PCR. The study's own analysis went as follows. Nucleated cell counts per sample were estimated from amplification of reference gene primers within the assay. To quantify the absolute abundance of each unique TCRbeta CDR3 rearrangement, sequence reads were collapsed and filtered. For each sample, productive Simpson clonality was calculated by taking the square root of Simpson's diversity index across productive rearrangements. Imported from immuneACCESS, the table was reduced by TCRdb to in-frame sequences with V and J called. These copies leave out some clones; in studies compared against another copy, an unresolved V gene accounts for under half, and the cause of the remainder is not known. V, J and clone size are taken as reported in that table, and D and trimming were inferred from the DNA itself. Present in this sample are more than 90,000 clones, around 76% of which were seen just once. Of the sample, about 17% is held by the ten largest clones.

Cut back by 3 bases and 1 base, the V and J ends lie 6 bases apart. Looking up the germline V gene (reference sequence) yields CDR1 MNHEY and CDR2 SMNVEV. The CDR3, from cysteine to phenylalanine, totals 13 residues. Only CDR3 DNA remains: 39 bases, in frame from the first base. Each collaborating institution followed its own protocols to collect whole blood in K2EDTA tubes. For TCRbeta analysis, collaborators shipped samples as frozen whole blood, isolated PBMCs, or DNA extracted from either of those sample types. The chain joins TRBV27 to TRBJ1-1, with the D gene not clear enough to name. This TCR came from an older man with acute or convalescent COVID-19. The sequencing sample was made of peripheral blood. In nucleotides, the sequence is TGTGCCAGCAGTTTGCGAGAGAACACTGAAGCTTTCTTT. This codes for CASSLRENTEAFF.